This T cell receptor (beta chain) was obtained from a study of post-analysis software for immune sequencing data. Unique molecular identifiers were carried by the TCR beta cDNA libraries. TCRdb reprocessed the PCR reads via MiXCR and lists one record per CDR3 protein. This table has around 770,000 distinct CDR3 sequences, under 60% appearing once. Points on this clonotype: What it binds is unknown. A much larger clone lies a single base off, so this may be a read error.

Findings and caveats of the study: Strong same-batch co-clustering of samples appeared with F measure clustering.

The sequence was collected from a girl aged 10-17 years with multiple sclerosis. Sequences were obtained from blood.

CDR3: CSVVLRLGGDRFF. CDR3 DNA: TGCAGCGTTGTCCTTCGACTAGGCGGCGACCGGTTCTTC. This chain links TRBV29-1 with TRBJ2-1; possible D gene TRBD2, 6 bases. Germline V CDR1 and CDR2: SQVTM, ANQGSEA. This CDR3 is built from 13 residues. Trimming shortened V by 4 bases and J by 15 bases, and 22 bases separated the two germline ends.